A single T cell receptor beta chain is shown here with its context. Sequencing used immunoSEQ multiplex PCR; TCRdb keeps in-frame clones, though not all of them. The table includes about 110,000 clones, 91% detected once. This record belongs to a study of T cell responses to AZD1222 COVID-19 vaccine. Trimming stripped 1 base from V and 6 bases from J, with 11 bases between. Per germline, CDR1 SGHTA and CDR2 FQGNSA. This CDR3 comprises 14 residues. V gene TRBV7-2 combines with J gene TRBJ2-3; no clear D. The receptor comes from an adult in good health. The sample here was peripheral blood, taken on day 0 of AZD1222 vaccination. Here the CDR3 reads CASSLGLVADTQYF. Here the CDR3 DNA reads TGTGCCAGCAGCTTAGGCCTAGTGGCCGATACGCAGTATTTT.